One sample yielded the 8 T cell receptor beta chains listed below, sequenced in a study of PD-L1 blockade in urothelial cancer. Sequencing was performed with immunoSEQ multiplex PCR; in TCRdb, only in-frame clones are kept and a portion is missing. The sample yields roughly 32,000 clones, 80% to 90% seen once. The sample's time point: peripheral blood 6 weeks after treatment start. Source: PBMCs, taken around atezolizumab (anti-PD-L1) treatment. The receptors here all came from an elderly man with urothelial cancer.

CDR3 sequence (DNA): TGTGCCAGCAGCCAAGAACCGATCGGCTACGAGCAGTACTTC. Amino acid sequence: CASSQEPIGYEQYF. The chain joins TRBV5-4 to TRBJ2-7; D is unclear. With 4 bases removed from V and 3 bases from J, the gap between germline ends came to 14 bases. The germline gives CDR1 SGHNT, CDR2 YYREEE (reference sequence). The CDR3 loop spans 14 amino acids.

The CDR3 DNA reads as TGTGCCAGCAGCGGAGGACAGGCATTAGGTGAAGCTTTCTTT. Protein sequence: CASSGGQALGEAFF. The rearrangement joins TRBV5-4 to TRBJ1-1, with 7 bases fitting TRBD1. V gave up 4 bases and J gave up 7 bases; unmatched junction bases: 10. The CDR3 length is 14 residues. CDR1 and CDR2 (germline): SGHNT, YYREEE (reference sequence).

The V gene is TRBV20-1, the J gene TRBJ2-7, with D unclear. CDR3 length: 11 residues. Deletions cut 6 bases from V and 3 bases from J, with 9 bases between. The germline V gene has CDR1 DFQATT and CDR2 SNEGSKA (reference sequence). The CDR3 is CSARVSYEQYF. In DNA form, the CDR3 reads TGCAGTGCCCGTGTCAGCTACGAGCAGTACTTC.

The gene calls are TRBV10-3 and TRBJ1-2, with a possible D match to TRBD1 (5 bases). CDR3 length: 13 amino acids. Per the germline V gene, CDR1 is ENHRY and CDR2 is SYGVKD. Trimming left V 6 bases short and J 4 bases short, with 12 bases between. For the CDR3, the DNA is TGTGCCATCAGCTGGGACGGGAGCTATGGCTACACCTTC. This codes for CAISWDGSYGYTF.

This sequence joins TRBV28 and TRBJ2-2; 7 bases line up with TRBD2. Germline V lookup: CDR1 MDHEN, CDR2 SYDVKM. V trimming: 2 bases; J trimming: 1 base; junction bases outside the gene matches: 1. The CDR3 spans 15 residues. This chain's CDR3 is CASSLERGNTGELFF. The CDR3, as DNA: TGTGCCAGCAGTTTAGAGCGGGGGAACACCGGGGAGCTGTTTTTT.

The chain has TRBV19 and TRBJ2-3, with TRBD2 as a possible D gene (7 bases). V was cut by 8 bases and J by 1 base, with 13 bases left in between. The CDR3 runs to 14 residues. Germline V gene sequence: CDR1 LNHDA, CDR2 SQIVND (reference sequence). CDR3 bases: TGTGCCAGTGGGGTGGGGGGGCGCACAGATACGCAGTATTTT. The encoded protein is CASGVGGRTDTQYF.

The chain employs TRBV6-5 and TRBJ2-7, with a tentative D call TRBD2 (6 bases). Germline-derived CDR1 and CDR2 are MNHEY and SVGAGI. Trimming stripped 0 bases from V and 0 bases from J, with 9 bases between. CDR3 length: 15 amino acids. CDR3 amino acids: CASSYSFGGSYEQYF. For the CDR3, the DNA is TGTGCCAGCAGTTACTCTTTCGGGGGCTCCTACGAGCAGTACTTC.

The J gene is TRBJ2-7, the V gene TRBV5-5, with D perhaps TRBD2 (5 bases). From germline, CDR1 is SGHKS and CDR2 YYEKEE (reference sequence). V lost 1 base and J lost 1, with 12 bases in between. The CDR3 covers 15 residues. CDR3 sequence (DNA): TGTGCCAGCAGCTTGAGCGTGGAGGATTCCTACGAGCAGTACTTC. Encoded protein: CASSLSVEDSYEQYF.